The 32 T cell receptor beta chains presented below share a single source sample, sequenced in a study of T cell changes during pregnancy in multiple sclerosis. Clones were sequenced by immunoSEQ multiplex PCR, and TCRdb holds only the in-frame ones, with some missing. The table lists roughly 69,000 clones, about 90% of them singletons. The specimen was peripheral blood, collected after pregnancy. The receptors come from a female donor with multiple sclerosis, enrolled in a pregnancy study.

The rearrangement uses TRBV4-1 and TRBJ1-1; 8 bases line up with TRBD1. CDR1 is MGHRA and CDR2 is YSYEKL in the germline V gene. The CDR3 sequence is 16 residues long. Unmatched junction bases numbered 7, after V lost 3 bases and J lost 1 base. CDR3 loop: CASSHPGQASNTEAFF. The CDR3 DNA is TGCGCCAGCAGCCATCCGGGACAGGCTTCGAACACTGAAGCTTTCTTT.

In this sample, this clone turned up a few times. The chain carries TRBV7-2 and TRBJ2-7; 7 nucleotides match TRBD1. The V gene end was trimmed by 4 bases and the J gene end by 3 bases; junction bases not matched to a gene: 6. The CDR3 has 14 amino acids. In germline, CDR1 is SGHTA, CDR2 FQGNSA. CDR3: CASSSNQGVYEQYF. As DNA, the CDR3 is TGTGCCAGCAGCTCAAATCAGGGGGTCTACGAGCAGTACTTC.

The chain uses TRBV10-3 and TRBJ2-3; the D gene is possibly TRBD2 (5 bases). Germline loops: CDR1 ENHRY, CDR2 SYGVKD. Trimming removed 4 bases from V and 5 bases from J, with 7 bases in between. The CDR3 is 12 residues long. The CDR3 sequence is CAISVAGDTQYF. CDR3 nucleotide sequence: TGTGCCATCAGTGTCGCGGGAGATACGCAGTATTTT.

The chain joins TRBV27 to TRBJ2-1, with 8 bases that match TRBD1. The CDR3 covers 15 residues. J gave up 2 bases and V 3 bases, and 3 bases lay outside the gene matches. From germline, CDR1 is MNHEY and CDR2 SMNVEV (reference sequence). The CDR3 loop reads CASSFGQGPYNEQFF. The CDR3 DNA follows: TGTGCCAGCAGTTTCGGACAGGGACCCTACAATGAGCAGTTCTTC.

The genes are TRBV28 and TRBJ2-3, with D perhaps matching TRBD1 (6 bases). Germline-derived CDR1 and CDR2 are MDHEN and SYDVKM. Trimming stripped 5 bases from V and 1 base from J, with 16 bases between. The CDR3 runs to 16 residues. CDR3 residues: CASSRSRDTRTDTQYF. CDR3 coding DNA: TGTGCCAGCAGTCGATCCCGGGACACCCGCACAGATACGCAGTATTTT.

V and J are TRBV7-9 and TRBJ2-7; tentative D call: TRBD2 (6 bases). The CDR3 runs to 11 residues. From germline, CDR1 is SEHNR and CDR2 FQNEAQ (reference sequence). The V gene lost 4 bases and the J gene lost 5 bases, with 6 bases spanning the gap. The CDR3 DNA reads TGTGCCAGCAGCTCGGGGGACGAGCAGTACTTC. Its translation: CASSSGDEQYF.

This chain connects TRBV27 to TRBJ2-1; D call uncertain. Germline loops: CDR1 MNHEY, CDR2 SMNVEV (reference sequence). V lost 5 bases to trimming and J lost 4 bases, with 12 bases between them. CDR3 size: 14 residues. CDR3 residues: CASSPRQSYNEQFF. CDR3 sequence (DNA): TGTGCCAGCAGTCCGCGACAATCATACAATGAGCAGTTCTTC.

This clone appeared once. The rearrangement links TRBV5-4 to TRBJ2-5, with a tentative D call TRBD1 (7 bases). The CDR3 has 15 residues. Trimming pared 4 bases from V and 3 bases from J, leaving 16 bases between. The germline V gene encodes CDR1 SGHNT and CDR2 YYREEE (reference sequence). CDR3 coding DNA: TGTGCCAGCAGCCGCGGTGGAGGGGGCGAAGAGACCCAGTACTTC. Protein sequence: CASSRGGGGEETQYF.

The V and J genes are TRBV18 and TRBJ1-2; a weak D match, TRBD1 (5 bases). Germline loops: CDR1 KGHSH, CDR2 LQKENI. The CDR3 totals 15 residues. V was pared by 3 bases and J by 4 bases, with 15 bases between. CDR3: CASSPFLTDFYGYTF. CDR3 nucleotides: TGTGCCAGCTCACCGTTTCTGACAGATTTCTATGGCTACACCTTC. The full variable domain, with the rest looked up from reference TRBV18 and TRBJ1-2, is NAGVMQNPRHLVRRRGQEARLRCSPMKGHSHVYWYRQLPEEGLKFMVYLQKENIIDESGMPKERFSAEFPKEGPSILRIQQVVRGDSAAYFCASSPFLTDFYGYTFGSGTRLTVV.

This chain connects TRBV10-3 to TRBJ1-2; D is ambiguous. Trimming removed 7 bases at V and 2 bases at J, with 11 bases between. Germline V gives CDR1 ENHRY, CDR2 SYGVKD. The CDR3 loop spans 13 amino acids. The CDR3 region is CAITGEANYGYTF. In DNA form, the CDR3 reads TGTGCCATCACTGGTGAGGCCAACTATGGCTACACCTTC.

The rearrangement joins TRBV5-1 to TRBJ2-5, with 10 bases that match TRBD2. The CDR3 contains 16 residues. The germline gives CDR1 SGHRS, CDR2 YFSETQ. The V gene end was trimmed by 3 bases and the J gene end by 3 bases; junction bases not matched to a gene: 8. CDR3 sequence (DNA): TGCGCCAGCAGCTCGGGGCGAGCGGGAGGGGAAGAGACCCAGTACTTC. It codes for CASSSGRAGGEETQYF.

This chain uses TRBV7-2 with TRBJ2-1; 9 positions agree with TRBD2. Germline V gene lookup returns CDR1 SGHTA and CDR2 FQGNSA. CDR3 length: 15 residues. V was clipped by 1 base and J by 3 bases; unmatched bases: 1. The CDR3 spells CASSLGTSVYNEQFF. For the CDR3, the DNA is TGTGCCAGCAGCTTAGGGACTAGCGTCTACAATGAGCAGTTCTTC.

The chain combines TRBV4-3 with TRBJ2-1; weak D call: TRBD1 (5 bases). The CDR3 spans 15 residues. Germline V gene data show CDR1 as LGHNA and CDR2 as YSLEER. With 0 bases removed from V and 9 bases from J, the gap between germline ends came to 15 bases. The CDR3 bases are TGCGCCAGCAGCCAAGACTCCCCTGGACAACGTGAGCAGTTCTTC. Translated, it gives CASSQDSPGQREQFF.

This clone is medium-sized in the sample. The chain has TRBV27 and TRBJ2-6; no clear D. Trimming took off 5 bases at V and 0 bases at J, with 5 bases between the two ends. The CDR3 has 14 amino acids. The V gene's germline CDR1 is MNHEY and CDR2 SMNVEV (reference sequence). The CDR3 sequence: CASSRSSGANVLTF. In DNA, the CDR3 is TGTGCCAGCAGTCGTAGCTCTGGGGCCAACGTCCTGACTTTC.

This sequence joins TRBV18 and TRBJ2-1, with 12 bases identical to TRBD1. This CDR3 has 15 amino acids. Germline V gene data show CDR1 as KGHSH and CDR2 as LQKENI. Trimming at V came to 4 bases and at J to 9 bases, leaving 7 bases not matched to a gene. CDR3 sequence (DNA): TGTGCCAGCTCACAGAGGGGACAGGGGGCTATTGAGCAGTTCTTC. This sequence encodes CASSQRGQGAIEQFF.

The chain employs TRBV5-5 and TRBJ1-2; D is uncertain. The V gene lost 5 bases and the J gene lost 0 bases, with 11 bases spanning the gap. The germline CDR1 and CDR2 sequences are SGHKS and YYEKEE (reference sequence). The CDR3 runs 14 residues. The CDR3 loop reads CASSASGTNYGYTF. CDR3 bases: TGTGCCAGCAGTGCTTCCGGGACTAACTATGGCTACACCTTC.

This rearrangement joins TRBV4-3 to TRBJ1-1; D is possibly TRBD1 (6 bases). The germline CDR1 and CDR2 sequences are LGHNA and YSLEER. The ends were cut back, 4 bases at V and 3 bases at J, with 18 bases in the middle. There are 16 residues in the CDR3. The DNA for the CDR3 is TGCGCCAGCAGCCGGATTTTAGGGGGGGTAGACACTGAAGCTTTCTTT. Its protein is CASSRILGGVDTEAFF.

This chain uses TRBV6-4 with TRBJ2-3, with 9 positions matching TRBD2. This CDR3 is 15 amino acids long. Germline V gene lookup returns CDR1 MRHNA and CDR2 SNTAGT. V trimming: 3 bases; J trimming: 2 bases; junction bases outside the gene matches: 3. The CDR3 DNA follows: TGTGCCAGCAGTGAGTCGGGACTAGCCACAGATACGCAGTATTTT. Translated: CASSESGLATDTQYF.

The gene calls are TRBV5-1 and TRBJ2-7; TRBD2 matches 13 bases. In germline, CDR1 is SGHRS, CDR2 YFSETQ. CDR3 length: 15 amino acids. Losses at the gene ends were 0 bases for V and 5 bases for J; bases not matched to a gene: 2. CDR3 region: CASSLEGTSGNEQYF. CDR3 coding DNA: TGCGCCAGCAGCTTGGAAGGGACTAGCGGGAACGAGCAGTACTTC.

V is TRBV4-1 and J is TRBJ2-5; perhaps TRBD1 as D (6 bases). The V gene lost 3 bases and the J gene lost 2 bases, with 16 bases spanning the gap. The germline V gene encodes CDR1 MGHRA and CDR2 YSYEKL. The CDR3 length is 16 residues. The CDR3 DNA follows: TGCGCCAGCAGCCATTACAGGGACATCGCTCAAGAGACCCAGTACTTC. Protein: CASSHYRDIAQETQYF.

Note on this clone: At one of its ends the junction is not consistent with the germline gene, which may arise from a read error. The V call is TRBV7-9, the J call TRBJ1-2, with D perhaps TRBD1 (5 bases). The germline gives CDR1 SEHNR, CDR2 FQNEAQ (reference sequence). CDR3 size: 13 residues. Written as DNA, the CDR3 is TGTGCCAGCAGCTTAACAGGAAACTTTGGCTACACCTTC. Translating it yields CASSLTGNFGYTF.

The V and J genes are TRBV7-2 and TRBJ2-7; TRBD2 is a possible D gene (6 bases). Deletions cut 2 bases from V and 0 bases from J, with 17 bases between. This CDR3 has 17 residues. In germline, CDR1 is SGHTA, CDR2 FQGNSA. The DNA for the CDR3 is TGTGCCAGCAGCTTATTTCCTCCAGCGGGCTTCTCCTACGAGCAGTACTTC. This sequence encodes CASSLFPPAGFSYEQYF.

The V call is TRBV28, the J call TRBJ1-5, with 7 bases matching TRBD1. V trimming: 2 bases; J trimming: 7 bases; junction bases outside the gene matches: 11. Germline V gene data show CDR1 as MDHEN and CDR2 as SYDVKM. CDR3 size: 16 residues. CDR3 sequence (DNA): TGTGCCAGCAGTTTAATGCCACAGGGGACGAGGCAGCCCCAGCATTTT. It specifies CASSLMPQGTRQPQHF.

V and J are TRBV5-4 and TRBJ1-4, with a tentative D call TRBD1 (6 bases). CDR3 length equals 15 residues. V lost 4 bases and J lost 7, with 17 bases in between. The V gene's germline CDR1 is SGHNT and CDR2 YYREEE (reference sequence). The CDR3 here is CASSPPGGGREKLFF. Written as DNA, the CDR3 is TGTGCCAGCAGCCCCCCTGGGGGGGGCCGTGAAAAACTGTTTTTT.

The V gene is TRBV10-1, the J gene TRBJ2-3; 8 bases agree with TRBD2. Germline V gene lookup returns CDR1 WNHNN and CDR2 SYGVQD (reference sequence). The CDR3 spans 16 residues. J was trimmed by 0 bases and V by 0 bases; bases with no gene match: 2. CDR3 region: CASSESTSESTDTQYF. For the CDR3, the DNA is TGCGCCAGCAGTGAGTCGACTAGCGAAAGCACAGATACGCAGTATTTT.

The chain combines TRBV6-1 with TRBJ1-1, with 7 bases fitting TRBD1. The V gene end was trimmed by 5 bases and the J gene end by 7 bases; junction bases not matched to a gene: 1. The CDR3 has 11 amino acids. Germline lookup yields CDR1 MNHNS and CDR2 SASEGT. CDR3 sequence: CASSRQGEAFF. The CDR3 DNA follows: TGTGCCAGCAGTAGACAGGGTGAAGCTTTCTTT.

The chain employs TRBV25-1 and TRBJ1-5; D unclear. The CDR3 extends over 12 amino acids. Germline V gene sequence: CDR1 MGHDK, CDR2 SYGVNS. Trimming left V 3 bases short and J 5 bases short, with 5 bases between. CDR3 nucleotides: TGTGCCAGCAGTGACCAGGATCAGCCCCAGCATTTT. Its translation is CASSDQDQPQHF.

The chain joins TRBV27 to TRBJ2-1, with D possibly matching TRBD1 (5 bases). The V end was cut by 5 bases, the J end by 7 bases, with 15 bases between. The germline V gene encodes CDR1 MNHEY and CDR2 SMNVEV (reference sequence). The CDR3 has 14 residues. Written as DNA, the CDR3 is TGTGCCAGCAGTACAGGACCGACGACGAATGAGCAGTTCTTC. Protein: CASSTGPTTNEQFF.

CDR3 in DNA: TGCGCCAGCAGCTCAGCGGGAACGTCCTACGAGCAGTACTTC. This sequence encodes CASSSAGTSYEQYF. The chain carries TRBV5-1 and TRBJ2-7, with 7 bases lining up with TRBD2. This CDR3 spans 14 amino acids. Trimming at V came to 3 bases and at J to 1 base, leaving 4 bases not matched to a gene. CDR1 is SGHRS and CDR2 is YFSETQ in the germline V gene.

The chain combines TRBV14 with TRBJ2-2; 7 bases map to TRBD2. CDR1 is SGHDN, CDR2 FVKESK, per germline. The CDR3 is made up of 17 amino acids. V was clipped by 0 bases and J by 0 bases; unmatched bases: 4. The CDR3 here is CASSQDVTSANTGELFF. CDR3 coding DNA: TGTGCCAGCAGCCAAGATGTAACTAGCGCGAACACCGGGGAGCTGTTTTTT.

The chain links TRBV6-5 to TRBJ1-2, with 7 bases fitting TRBD1. The germline V gene encodes CDR1 MNHEY and CDR2 SVGAGI. The CDR3 spans 14 residues. With V trimmed by 0 bases and J by 4 bases, 2 bases remained unmatched. Here the CDR3 reads CASSYSGQLYGYTF. CDR3 coding DNA: TGTGCCAGCAGTTACTCGGGACAGCTCTATGGCTACACCTTC.

The CDR3 reads CASSIGQGAHYEQYF. The CDR3 region has the DNA TGTGCCAGCAGCATCGGACAGGGGGCCCACTACGAGCAGTACTTC. The genes are TRBV9 and TRBJ2-7; 11 bases fit TRBD1. V shed 4 bases and J 3 bases; nucleotides not matched to a gene: 6. The CDR3 totals 15 residues. Germline V gene sequence: CDR1 SGDLS, CDR2 YYNGEE.